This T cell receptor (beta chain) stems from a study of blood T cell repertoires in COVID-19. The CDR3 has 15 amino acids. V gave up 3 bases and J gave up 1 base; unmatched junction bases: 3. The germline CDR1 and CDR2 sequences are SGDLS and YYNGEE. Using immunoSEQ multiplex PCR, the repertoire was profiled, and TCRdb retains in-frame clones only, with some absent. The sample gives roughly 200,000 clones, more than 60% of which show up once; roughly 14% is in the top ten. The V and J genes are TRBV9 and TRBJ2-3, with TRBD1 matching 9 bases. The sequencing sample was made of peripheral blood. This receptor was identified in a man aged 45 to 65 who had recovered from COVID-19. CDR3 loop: CASSDRQGGTDTQYF. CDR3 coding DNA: TGTGCCAGCAGCGATCGACAGGGGGGCACAGATACGCAGTATTTT.